This entry concerns a single TCR beta chain. Its target is not known. These data are taken from a study of shared clonotypes between healthy human individuals. Study-level results: Shared across a few donors were roughly 4.8% of the naive CD4 clonotypes.

Per the germline V gene, CDR1 is MGHRA and CDR2 is YSYEKL. With 0 bases removed from V and 4 bases from J, the gap between germline ends came to 6 bases. The CDR3 is 14 amino acids. Libraries were prepared by immunoSEQ multiplex PCR; TCRdb keeps only in-frame clonotypes and omits some of them. The sample yields approximately 1.5 million clones, 98% to 99% seen once. Memory CD4+ cells were the fraction left after CD45RA+ naive selection. The source of this sequence is a man younger than 45 in good health. This chain connects TRBV4-1 to TRBJ2-2; D unresolved. Sequenced material: naive CD4+ T cells sorted from blood. The subset: CD45RA+ positively selected. The CDR3 reads CASSQDRPTGELFF. The CDR3 nucleotides are TGCGCCAGCAGCCAAGATCGGCCCACCGGGGAGCTGTTTTTT.